Listed here are 21 T cell receptor beta chains from one sample, sequenced in a study of blood T cell repertoires in COVID-19 (dated by TCRdb to 2020 to 2022). The library was generated by the immunoSEQ multiplex PCR assay. Sourced from immuneACCESS, this table was stored by TCRdb with only in-frame sequences that have V and J called. A share of the clones is absent; for the studies checked, an unresolved V gene accounts for under half, and the remainder has no known explanation. This sample holds 80,000 to 100,000 clones; about 90% were observed only once. The ten most abundant clones make up roughly 4.2% of the sample. Source material: peripheral blood. The source of these receptors is a human donor with COVID-19, enrolled during active disease. The donor label of this sample is uncertain.

The chain uses TRBV6-6 and TRBJ1-2, with TRBD1 matching over 7 bases. This CDR3 comprises 16 residues. Trimming at V came to 6 bases and at J to 3 bases, leaving 13 bases not matched to a gene. Germline assignment: CDR1 MNHNY and CDR2 SVGAGI (reference sequence). CDR3 amino acids: CASSTSYDGQDYGYTF. The DNA of the CDR3 is TGTGCCAGCAGCACCTCCTACGACGGACAGGACTATGGCTACACCTTC.

The V and J genes are TRBV6-5 and TRBJ2-7, with 10 positions matching TRBD1. CDR3 length: 14 amino acids. J was trimmed by 5 bases and V by 7 bases; bases with no gene match: 8. Germline V gene sequence: CDR1 MNHEY, CDR2 SVGAGI. The CDR3 nucleotides are TGTGCCAGCACCCTATCTGGACAGGGGGACGAGCAGTACTTC. This sequence encodes CASTLSGQGDEQYF.

This clone was seen a few times. The J gene is TRBJ1-2, the V gene TRBV28; D unclear. This CDR3 is built from 13 residues. Germline CDR1 MDHEN, CDR2 SYDVKM. V lost 6 bases and J 8 bases, leaving 16 bases between the germline ends. This CDR3 reads CASSLHQGGGYTF. CDR3 sequence (DNA): TGTGCCAGCAGCCTACATCAAGGAGGCGGCTACACCTTC.

CDR3 sequence: CASSLWRNAGDTQYF. DNA for the CDR3: TGTGCCAGCAGCTTATGGAGGAACGCGGGAGATACGCAGTATTTT. The chain carries TRBV7-9 and TRBJ2-3, with D perhaps matching TRBD2 (5 bases). CDR1 and CDR2 from the germline V gene are SEHNR and FQNEAQ (reference sequence). CDR3 size: 15 residues. V was trimmed by 2 bases and J by 5 bases, leaving 14 bases between them.

The chain recombines TRBV29-1 with TRBJ2-3; 7 nucleotides line up with TRBD1. CDR3 length: 13 amino acids. The germline V gene encodes CDR1 SQVTM and CDR2 ANQGSEA. J gave up 2 bases and V 8 bases, and 7 bases lay outside the gene matches. The CDR3 protein is CSPGTDSTDTQYF. The CDR3 DNA follows: TGCAGCCCTGGGACAGACTCCACAGATACGCAGTATTTT.

This chain connects TRBV6-6 to TRBJ1-5; 7 nucleotides line up with TRBD1. Per the germline V gene, CDR1 is MNHNY and CDR2 is SVGAGI (reference sequence). The CDR3 spans 14 residues. The V gene end was trimmed by 6 bases and the J gene end by 1 base; junction bases not matched to a gene: 3. The CDR3 region is CASRPQGSNQPQHF. The CDR3 bases are TGTGCCAGCAGACCACAGGGGAGCAATCAGCCCCAGCATTTT.

Concerning this clone: The same CDR3 also results from other DNA sequences found in this sample. The genes are TRBV5-1 and TRBJ2-3; D perhaps matches TRBD1 (7 bases). V was pared by 4 bases and J by 1 base, with 13 bases between. The CDR3 spans 15 residues. The germline gives CDR1 SGHRS, CDR2 YFSETQ. This CDR3 is CASSPGGPRTDTQYF. The CDR3 DNA is TGCGCCAGCAGCCCAGGGGGGCCCCGCACAGATACGCAGTATTTT.

DNA for the CDR3: TGTGCCAGCACCCCGCGCGGGAGTTCCGATGAGCAGTTCTTC. Translated: CASTPRGSSDEQFF. The V and J genes are TRBV6-2 or TRBV6-3 and TRBJ2-1; 7 nucleotides align to TRBD2. Germline loops: CDR1 MNHEY, CDR2 SVGEGT. The CDR3 sequence is 14 residues long. V lost 7 bases to trimming and J lost 8 bases; unmatched junction nucleotides: 11.

This clone was found once. V gene TRBV3-1 (or the pseudogene TRBV3-2) combines with J gene TRBJ2-1, with D possibly matching TRBD1 (6 bases). With 3 bases removed from V and 8 bases from J, the gap between germline ends came to 17 bases. Germline CDR1 and CDR2: LGHDT and YNNKEL (reference sequence). CDR3 length: 15 residues. The CDR3 DNA reads TGTGCCAGCAGCCAGAACTTCAGGGGTGGCGATGAGCAGTTCTTC. Translated: CASSQNFRGGDEQFF.

This sequence joins TRBV27 and TRBJ2-7; TRBD1 matches at 7 bases. V dropped 2 bases and J dropped 0; count of bases not matched to a gene: 4. The CDR3 extends over 15 amino acids. Germline loops: CDR1 MNHEY, CDR2 SMNVEV (reference sequence). The DNA of the CDR3 is TGTGCCAGCAGTTTAGTAGGGGGCGACTCCTACGAGCAGTACTTC. Its translation is CASSLVGGDSYEQYF.

CDR3 loop: CASNDRVEDTQYF. CDR3 coding DNA: TGCGCCTCCAACGACAGGGTGGAAGATACGCAGTATTTT. The chain has TRBV10-1 and TRBJ2-3, with TRBD1 matching over 7 bases. V was pared by 11 bases and J by 5 bases, with 10 bases of the junction left unmatched. The V gene's germline CDR1 is WNHNN and CDR2 SYGVQD (reference sequence). The CDR3 extends over 13 amino acids.

The chain carries TRBV4-2 and TRBJ2-7; 9 positions agree with TRBD2. V gave up 1 base and J gave up 4 bases; unmatched junction bases: 5. Germline values: CDR1 LGHNA, CDR2 YNFKEQ. There are 15 residues in the CDR3. CDR3 bases: TGTGCCAGCAGCCAAGCCTTTAGCGGGAGTTACGAGCAGTACTTC. The encoded protein is CASSQAFSGSYEQYF.

The V call is TRBV11-3, the J call TRBJ2-7, with TRBD2 matching over 8 bases. CDR3 size: 16 residues. The germline CDR1 and CDR2 sequences are SGHNT and YENEEA. After removal of 1 base from V and 5 bases from J, the junction contained 10 bases not matched to a gene. The CDR3 nucleotides read TGTGCCAGCAGCTTAGGGCCCAGCGGGAGTCTCAACGAGCAGTACTTC. Its protein product is CASSLGPSGSLNEQYF.

The V and J genes are TRBV5-6 and TRBJ2-4; D is undetermined. CDR1 is SGHDT, CDR2 YYEEEE, per germline. The CDR3 has 14 residues. The ends were cut back, 2 bases at V and 8 bases at J, with 14 bases in the middle. The CDR3, as DNA: TGTGCCAGCAGCTTTACGGGTCTACGGGACATTCAGTACTTC. This gives the protein CASSFTGLRDIQYF.

The chain employs TRBV11-2 and TRBJ2-5; 10 bases map to TRBD1. Germline values: CDR1 SGHAT, CDR2 FQNNGV. This CDR3 region has 16 residues. J lost 4 bases, V lost 5 bases, and 10 bases had no gene match. This chain's CDR3 is CASSLLIRDRGETQYF. In DNA form, the CDR3 reads TGTGCCAGCAGCCTATTGATCCGGGACAGGGGAGAGACCCAGTACTTC.

The chain carries TRBV20-1 and TRBJ1-1; D uncertain. The germline gives CDR1 DFQATT, CDR2 SNEGSKA (reference sequence). The CDR3 has 11 residues. Trimming took off 3 bases at V and 10 bases at J, with 12 bases between the two ends. The CDR3: CSASRQERAFF. As DNA, the CDR3 is TGCAGTGCTAGTCGGCAGGAAAGAGCTTTCTTT.

The chain is built from TRBV28 and TRBJ2-7; D is possibly TRBD1 (6 bases). The CDR3 covers 14 residues. Trimming took off 1 base at V and 5 bases at J, with 12 bases between the two ends. Germline CDR1 MDHEN, CDR2 SYDVKM. CDR3 in amino acids: CASSLFQGNNEQYF. The CDR3 region has the DNA TGTGCCAGCAGTTTATTCCAGGGGAACAACGAGCAGTACTTC.

The chain is built from TRBV13 and TRBJ2-7; 9 positions agree with TRBD1. CDR1 and CDR2 (germline): PRHDT, FYEKMQ (reference sequence). The CDR3 is 15 residues long. Trimming removed 2 bases from V and 4 bases from J; junction bases left unmatched: 6. The CDR3 is CASSLWGQGYYEQYF. The CDR3 nucleotides are TGTGCCAGCAGCTTATGGGGACAGGGTTATTACGAGCAGTACTTC.

The chain couples TRBV5-1 to TRBJ1-1; D not certain. Trimming removed 2 bases at V and 1 base at J, with 12 bases between. The germline V gene has CDR1 SGHRS and CDR2 YFSETQ. This CDR3 spans 15 amino acids. The CDR3 protein is CASSFGWGGNTEAFF. CDR3 coding DNA: TGCGCCAGCAGCTTTGGGTGGGGAGGGAACACTGAAGCTTTCTTT.

The chain combines TRBV11-3 with TRBJ2-1; 10 bases fit TRBD2. Trimming cost V 2 bases and J 3 bases; bases outside gene matches: 7. The CDR3 sequence is 17 residues long. The germline CDR1 and CDR2 sequences are SGHNT and YENEEA. CDR3 sequence (DNA): TGTGCCAGCAGCTTACTAGCGGGAGACGGTGGCTACAATGAGCAGTTCTTC. Residues: CASSLLAGDGGYNEQFF.

V is TRBV18 and J is TRBJ2-2, with unresolved D. The CDR3 contains 14 residues. Trimming stripped 0 bases from V and 1 base from J, with 3 bases between. Looked up from germline, CDR1 is KGHSH and CDR2 is LQKENI. CDR3 bases: TGTGCCAGCTCACCACCCAAGAACACCGGGGAGCTGTTTTTT. Protein sequence: CASSPPKNTGELFF.